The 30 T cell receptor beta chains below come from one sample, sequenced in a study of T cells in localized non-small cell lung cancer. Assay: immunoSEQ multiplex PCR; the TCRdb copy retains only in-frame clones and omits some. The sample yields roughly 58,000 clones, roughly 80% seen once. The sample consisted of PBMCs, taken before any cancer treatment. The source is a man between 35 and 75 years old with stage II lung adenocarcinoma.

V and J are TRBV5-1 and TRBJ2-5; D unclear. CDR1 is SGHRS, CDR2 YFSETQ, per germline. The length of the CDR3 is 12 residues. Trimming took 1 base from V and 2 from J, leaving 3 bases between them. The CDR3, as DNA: TGCGCCAGCAGCTTGACTCAAGAGACCCAGTACTTC. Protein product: CASSLTQETQYF.

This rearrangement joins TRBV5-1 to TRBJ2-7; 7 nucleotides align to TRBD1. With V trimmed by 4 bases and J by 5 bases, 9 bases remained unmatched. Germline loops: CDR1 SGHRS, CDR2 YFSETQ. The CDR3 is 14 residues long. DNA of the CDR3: TGCGCCAGCAGCCTGGGACAGCCAGGCGACGAGCAGTACTTC. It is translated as CASSLGQPGDEQYF. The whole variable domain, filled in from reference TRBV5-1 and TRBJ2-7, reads KAGVTQTPRYLIKTRGQQVTLSCSPISGHRSVSWYQQTPGQGLQFLFEYFSETQRNKGNFPGRFSGRQFSNSRSEMNVSTLELGDSALYLCASSLGQPGDEQYFGPGTRLTVT.

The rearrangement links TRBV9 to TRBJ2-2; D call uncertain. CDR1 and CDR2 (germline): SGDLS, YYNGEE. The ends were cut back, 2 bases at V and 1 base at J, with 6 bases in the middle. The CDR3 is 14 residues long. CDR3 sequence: CASSVLGNTGELFF. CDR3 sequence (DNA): TGTGCCAGCAGCGTTTTAGGGAACACCGGGGAGCTGTTTTTT.

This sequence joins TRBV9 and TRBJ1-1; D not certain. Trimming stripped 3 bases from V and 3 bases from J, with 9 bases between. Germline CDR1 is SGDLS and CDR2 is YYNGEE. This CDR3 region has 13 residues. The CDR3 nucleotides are TGTGCCAGCAGCGCCGGCCTACACACTGAAGCTTTCTTT. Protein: CASSAGLHTEAFF.

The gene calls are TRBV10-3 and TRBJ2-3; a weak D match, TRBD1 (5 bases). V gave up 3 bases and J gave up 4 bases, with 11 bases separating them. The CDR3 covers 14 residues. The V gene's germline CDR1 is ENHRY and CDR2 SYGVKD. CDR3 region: CAISDGAWADTQYF. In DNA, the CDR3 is TGTGCCATCAGTGATGGGGCCTGGGCAGATACGCAGTATTTT.

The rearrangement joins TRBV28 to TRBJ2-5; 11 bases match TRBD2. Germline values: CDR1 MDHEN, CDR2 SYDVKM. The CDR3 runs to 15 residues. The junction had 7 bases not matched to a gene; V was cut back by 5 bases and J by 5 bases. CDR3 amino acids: CASSLLTSGKETQYF. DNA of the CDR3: TGTGCCAGCAGTCTTCTGACTAGCGGGAAGGAGACCCAGTACTTC.

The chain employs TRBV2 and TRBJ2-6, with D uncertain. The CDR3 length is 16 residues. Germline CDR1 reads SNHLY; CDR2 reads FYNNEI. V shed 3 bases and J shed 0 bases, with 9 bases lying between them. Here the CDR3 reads CASSELGVSGANVLTF. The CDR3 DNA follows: TGTGCCAGCAGTGAGTTAGGAGTCTCTGGGGCCAACGTCCTGACTTTC.

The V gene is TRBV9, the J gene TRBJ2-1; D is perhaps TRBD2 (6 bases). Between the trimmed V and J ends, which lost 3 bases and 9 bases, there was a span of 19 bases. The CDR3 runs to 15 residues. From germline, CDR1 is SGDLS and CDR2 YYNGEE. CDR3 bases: TGTGCCAGCAGCGCGGAGGGTCGCGTCGGGGGTGAGCAGTTCTTC. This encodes CASSAEGRVGGEQFF.

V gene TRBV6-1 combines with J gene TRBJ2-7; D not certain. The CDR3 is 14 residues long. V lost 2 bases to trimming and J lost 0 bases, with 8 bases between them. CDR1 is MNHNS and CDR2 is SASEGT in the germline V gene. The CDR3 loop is CASSEQISSYEQYF. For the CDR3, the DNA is TGTGCCAGCAGTGAACAGATTAGCTCCTACGAGCAGTACTTC.

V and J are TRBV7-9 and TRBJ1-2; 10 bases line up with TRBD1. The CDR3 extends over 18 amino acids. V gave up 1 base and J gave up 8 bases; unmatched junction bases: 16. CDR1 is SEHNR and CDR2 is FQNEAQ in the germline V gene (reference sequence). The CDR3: CASSLGTGTGAVSAGYTF. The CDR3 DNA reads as TGTGCCAGCAGCTTAGGCACCGGGACAGGGGCTGTTTCGGCGGGCTACACCTTC.

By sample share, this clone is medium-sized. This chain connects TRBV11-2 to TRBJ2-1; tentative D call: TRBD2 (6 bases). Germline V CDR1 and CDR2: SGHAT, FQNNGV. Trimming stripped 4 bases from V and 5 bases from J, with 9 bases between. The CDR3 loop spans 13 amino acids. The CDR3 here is CASSWGLNNEQFF. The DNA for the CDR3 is TGTGCCAGCAGCTGGGGACTTAACAATGAGCAGTTCTTC.

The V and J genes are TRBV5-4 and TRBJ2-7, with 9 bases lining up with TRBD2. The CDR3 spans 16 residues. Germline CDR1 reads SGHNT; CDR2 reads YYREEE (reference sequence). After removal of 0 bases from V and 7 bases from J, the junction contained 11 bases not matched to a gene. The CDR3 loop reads CASSLAVAGGPWEQYF. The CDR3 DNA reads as TGTGCCAGCAGCTTGGCGGTGGCGGGAGGGCCATGGGAGCAGTACTTC.

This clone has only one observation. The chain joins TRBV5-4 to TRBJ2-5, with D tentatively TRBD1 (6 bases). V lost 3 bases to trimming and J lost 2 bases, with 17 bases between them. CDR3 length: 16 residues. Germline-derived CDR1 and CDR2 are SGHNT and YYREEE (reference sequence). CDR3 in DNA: TGTGCCAGCAGCTACCAGGACAGACCCGATCAAGAGACCCAGTACTTC. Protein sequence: CASSYQDRPDQETQYF.

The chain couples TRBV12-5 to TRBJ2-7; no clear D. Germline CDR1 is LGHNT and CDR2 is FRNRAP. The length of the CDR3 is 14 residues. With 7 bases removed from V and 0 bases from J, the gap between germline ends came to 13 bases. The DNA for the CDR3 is TGTGCTAGTGCCGGAAGTCCACCCTCCTACGAGCAGTACTTC. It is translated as CASAGSPPSYEQYF.

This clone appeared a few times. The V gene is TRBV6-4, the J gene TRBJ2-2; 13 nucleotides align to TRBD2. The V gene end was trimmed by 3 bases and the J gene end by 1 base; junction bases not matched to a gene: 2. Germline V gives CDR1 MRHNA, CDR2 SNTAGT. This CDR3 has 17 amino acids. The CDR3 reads CASSERTSGRNTGELFF. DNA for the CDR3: TGTGCCAGCAGTGAGCGGACTAGCGGGAGGAACACCGGGGAGCTGTTTTTT.

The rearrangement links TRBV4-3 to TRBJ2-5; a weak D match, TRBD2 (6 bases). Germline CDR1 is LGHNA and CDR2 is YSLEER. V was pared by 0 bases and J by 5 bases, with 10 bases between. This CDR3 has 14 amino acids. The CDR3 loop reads CASSQERGRETQYF. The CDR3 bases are TGCGCCAGCAGCCAAGAGAGAGGGAGGGAGACCCAGTACTTC.

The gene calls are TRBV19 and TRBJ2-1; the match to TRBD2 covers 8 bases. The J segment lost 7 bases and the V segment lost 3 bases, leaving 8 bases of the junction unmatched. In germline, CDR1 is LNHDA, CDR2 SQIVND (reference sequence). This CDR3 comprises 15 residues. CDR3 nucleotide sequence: TGTGCCAGTAGTATTAGGGCGGGAGGCCTTAATGAGCAGTTCTTC. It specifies CASSIRAGGLNEQFF.

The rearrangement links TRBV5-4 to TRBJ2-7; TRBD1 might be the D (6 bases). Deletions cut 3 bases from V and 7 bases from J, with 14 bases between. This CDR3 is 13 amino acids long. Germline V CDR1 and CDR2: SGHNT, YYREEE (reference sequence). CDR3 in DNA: TGTGCCAGCAGCTGGCAGGGGACAAAGGAGCAGTACTTC. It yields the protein CASSWQGTKEQYF.

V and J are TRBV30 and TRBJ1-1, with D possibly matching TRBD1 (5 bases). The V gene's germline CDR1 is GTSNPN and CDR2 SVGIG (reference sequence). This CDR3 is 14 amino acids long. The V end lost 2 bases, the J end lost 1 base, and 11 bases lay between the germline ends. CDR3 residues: CAWSKGQSNTEAFF. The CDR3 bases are TGTGCCTGGAGTAAGGGGCAATCGAACACTGAAGCTTTCTTT.

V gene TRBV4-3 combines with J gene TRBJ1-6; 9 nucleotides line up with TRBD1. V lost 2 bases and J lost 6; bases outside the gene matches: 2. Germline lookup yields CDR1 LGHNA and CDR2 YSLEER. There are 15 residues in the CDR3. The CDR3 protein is CASSQRGQGNSPLHF. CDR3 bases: TGCGCCAGCAGCCAAAGGGGACAGGGTAATTCACCCCTCCACTTT.

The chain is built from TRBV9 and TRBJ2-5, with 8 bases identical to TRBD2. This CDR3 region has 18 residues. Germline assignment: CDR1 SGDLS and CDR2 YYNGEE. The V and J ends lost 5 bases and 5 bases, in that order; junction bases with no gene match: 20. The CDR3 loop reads CASSSPPGTRVDLETQYF. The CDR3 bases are TGTGCCAGCAGTTCGCCTCCTGGGACTAGGGTGGACCTGGAGACCCAGTACTTC.

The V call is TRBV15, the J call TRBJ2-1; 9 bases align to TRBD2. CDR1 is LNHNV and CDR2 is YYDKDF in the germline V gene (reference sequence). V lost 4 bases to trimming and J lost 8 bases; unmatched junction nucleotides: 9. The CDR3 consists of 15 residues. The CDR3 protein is CATSMGTSSYDEQFF. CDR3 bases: TGTGCCACCAGCATGGGGACTAGCAGTTACGATGAGCAGTTCTTC.

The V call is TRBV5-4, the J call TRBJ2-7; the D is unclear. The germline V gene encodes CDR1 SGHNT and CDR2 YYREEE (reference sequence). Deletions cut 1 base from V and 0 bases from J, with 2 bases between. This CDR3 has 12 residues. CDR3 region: CASSLNSYEQYF. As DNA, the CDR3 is TGTGCCAGCAGCTTGAACTCCTACGAGCAGTACTTC. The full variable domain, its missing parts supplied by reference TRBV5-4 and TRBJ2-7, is ETGVTQSPTHLIKTRGQQVTLRCSSQSGHNTVSWYQQALGQGPQFIFQYYREEENGRGNFPPRFSGLQFPNYSSELNVNALELDDSALYLCASSLNSYEQYFGPGTRLTVT.

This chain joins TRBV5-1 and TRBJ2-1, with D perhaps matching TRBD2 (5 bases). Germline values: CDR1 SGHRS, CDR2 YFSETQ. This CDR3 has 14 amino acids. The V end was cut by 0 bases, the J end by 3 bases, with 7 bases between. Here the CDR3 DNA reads TGCGCCAGCAGCTTGGGGGAGATCTACAATGAGCAGTTCTTC. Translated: CASSLGEIYNEQFF.

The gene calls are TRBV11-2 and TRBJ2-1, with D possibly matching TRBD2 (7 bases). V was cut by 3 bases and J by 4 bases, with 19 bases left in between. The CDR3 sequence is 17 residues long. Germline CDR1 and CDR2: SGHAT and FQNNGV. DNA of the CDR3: TGTGCCAGCAGCTTCAGCACTGGGGGGGCAGCGTACAATGAGCAGTTCTTC. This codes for CASSFSTGGAAYNEQFF.

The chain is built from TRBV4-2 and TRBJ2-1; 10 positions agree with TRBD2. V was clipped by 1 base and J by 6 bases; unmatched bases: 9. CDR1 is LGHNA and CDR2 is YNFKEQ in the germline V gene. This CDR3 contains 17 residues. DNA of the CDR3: TGTGCCAGCAGCCAAGTGAGCGGGAGCGGGAGGGCCAATGAGCAGTTCTTC. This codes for CASSQVSGSGRANEQFF.

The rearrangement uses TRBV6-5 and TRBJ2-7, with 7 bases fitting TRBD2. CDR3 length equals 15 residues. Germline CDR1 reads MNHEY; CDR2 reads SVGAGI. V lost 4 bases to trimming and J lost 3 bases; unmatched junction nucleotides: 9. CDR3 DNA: TGTGCCAGCAGTTCCCTCGGGGTAGCGGGCTACGAGCAGTACTTC. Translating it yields CASSSLGVAGYEQYF.

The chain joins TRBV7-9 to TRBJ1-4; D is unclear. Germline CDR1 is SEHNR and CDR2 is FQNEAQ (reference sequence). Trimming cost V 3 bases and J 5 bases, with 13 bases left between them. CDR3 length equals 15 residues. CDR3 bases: TGTGCCAGCAGCTTGCAGACCGGAGGGAATGAAAAACTGTTTTTT. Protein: CASSLQTGGNEKLFF.

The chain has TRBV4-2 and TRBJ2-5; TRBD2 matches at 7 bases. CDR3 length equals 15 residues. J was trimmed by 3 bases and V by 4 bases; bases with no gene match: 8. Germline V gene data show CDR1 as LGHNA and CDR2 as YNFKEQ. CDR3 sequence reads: CASSLLGRGEETQYF. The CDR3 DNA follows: TGTGCCAGCAGCCTTCTGGGGAGGGGAGAAGAGACCCAGTACTTC.

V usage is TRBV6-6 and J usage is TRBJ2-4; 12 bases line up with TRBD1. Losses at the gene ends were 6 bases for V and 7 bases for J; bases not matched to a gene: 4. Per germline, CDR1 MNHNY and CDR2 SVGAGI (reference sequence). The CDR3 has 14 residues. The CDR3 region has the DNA TGTGCCAGCAGCCCCGGGACAGGGGGCAACATTCAGTACTTC. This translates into CASSPGTGGNIQYF.